This TCR beta chain appears in the sequencing data of a study of CD8 T cells in Susac syndrome. Trimming left V 10 bases short and J 5 bases short, with 20 bases between. The CDR3 consists of 14 residues. Germline V CDR1 and CDR2: MNHEY, SVGAGI. TCR beta sequencing covered blood CD8+ and CD4+ T cells. Bulk CD8+ and CD4+ cells came from magnetic negative isolation; CD8+ TEMRA by FACS. With random hexamers, roughly 0.45 to 1 ug RNA was reverse transcribed. TCRdb reanalysed the immunoSEQ multiplex PCR reads using MiXCR and keeps one entry per CDR3 protein. The table includes around 190,000 distinct CDR3 sequences, 85% to 95% detected once.

This sequence originates from a human donor in good health. The chain uses TRBV6-5 and TRBJ1-2; maybe TRBD1 (5 bases). The sequencing input was CD4+ T cells from PBMCs. As DNA, the CDR3 is TGTGCCACCAACCGGGACCCCGAGGGGTATGGCTACACCTTC. As protein: CATNRDPEGYGYTF.